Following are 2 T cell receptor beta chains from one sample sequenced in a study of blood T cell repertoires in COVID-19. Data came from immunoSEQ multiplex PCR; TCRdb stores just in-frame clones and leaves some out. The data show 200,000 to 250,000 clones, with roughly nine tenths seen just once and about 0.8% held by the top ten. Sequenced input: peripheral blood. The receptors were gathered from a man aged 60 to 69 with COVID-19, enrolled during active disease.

The CDR3 DNA is TGTGCCAGCAGCGTGGCGATTGGGACTAGCGGGTACAATGAGCAGTTCTTC. Protein: CASSVAIGTSGYNEQFF. The chain recombines TRBV9 with TRBJ2-1, with 12 positions matching TRBD2. The V gene end was trimmed by 2 bases and the J gene end by 4 bases; junction bases not matched to a gene: 7. The germline CDR1 and CDR2 sequences are SGDLS and YYNGEE. The CDR3 length is 17 residues.

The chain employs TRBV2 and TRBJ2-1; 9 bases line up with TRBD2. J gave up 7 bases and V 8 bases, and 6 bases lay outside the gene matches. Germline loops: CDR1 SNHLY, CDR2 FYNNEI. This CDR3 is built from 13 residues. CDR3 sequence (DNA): TGTGCCAGCGGTCTAGCGGGGTTGAATGAGCAGTTCTTC. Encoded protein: CASGLAGLNEQFF.